This T cell receptor beta chain was captured by sequencing in a study of vaccination and CD4 T cells after COVID-19. CD4+ T cells that had been cultured provided DNA sequenced with the Oncomine TCR Beta short-read assay. Someone extracted genomic DNA from cultured CD4+ T cells. One entry per CDR3 protein, called by TCRdb with MiXCR from the PCR reads. This sample carries over 15,000 distinct CDR3 sequences, about 40% of them seen once, and the ten largest clones take 3.5% to 4%. Sample treatment: approximately 11-day PBMC culture with coronavirus spike peptide pools or control peptides (ViraFEST assay). As to this clonotype: Its antigen remains unknown.

Germline V gene lookup returns CDR1 SGHNT and CDR2 YYREEE (reference sequence). Deletions cut 3 bases from V and 6 bases from J, with 19 bases between. The CDR3 is made up of 16 amino acids. Sequenced input: CD4+ T cells from blood, cultured in vitro. The source of this sequence is a human donor who had recovered from COVID-19. The chain recombines TRBV5-4 with TRBJ2-1; tentative D call: TRBD2 (5 bases). CDR3 sequence (DNA): TGTGCCAGCAGCTCCCCGACGGGAAAACTGACCAATGAGCAGTTCTTC. Its protein is CASSSPTGKLTNEQFF.